The 7 T cell receptor beta chains presented below share a single source sample, sequenced in a study of neurological immune-mediated disorders (dated by TCRdb to about 2019). The library was built by means of 5' RACE. This sample was sequenced with an Illumina HiSeq 2500. The raw public data were reprocessed by TCRdb itself: fastp quality trimming at Q25, MiXCR clonotype calling, in-frame beta chains only. Records with the same CDR3 protein are collapsed into one entry carrying the most frequent genes and DNA. Recorded for this sample are roughly 28,000 distinct CDR3 sequences; around 3.4% of them occurred a single time. Approximately 6.7% of the sample is held by the ten biggest clonotypes. The source material was PBMCs. These TCRs come from a woman between 25 and 40 years old with multiple sclerosis.

The V gene is TRBV5-5, the J gene TRBJ2-1; no reliable D call. The CDR3 runs to 14 residues. Trimming left V 1 base short and J 4 bases short, with 9 bases between. Germline lookup yields CDR1 SGHKS and CDR2 YYEKEE (reference sequence). The CDR3 sequence is CASSLLDAYNEQFF. The CDR3 region has the DNA TGTGCCAGCAGCTTGTTAGACGCTTACAATGAGCAGTTCTTC.

There are many counts of this clonotype. The rearrangement links TRBV14 to TRBJ2-2; TRBD2 might be the D (5 bases). The CDR3 consists of 14 residues. In germline, CDR1 is SGHDN, CDR2 FVKESK. V shed 4 bases and J shed 6 bases, with 12 bases lying between them. In nucleotides, the CDR3 is TGTGCCAGCAGCCGCGGGCGCCCACCCGGGGAGCTGTTTTTT. This codes for CASSRGRPPGELFF. The entire variable domain, with the rest obtained from reference TRBV14 and TRBJ2-2, is as follows: EAGVTQFPSHSVIEKGQTVTLRCDPISGHDNLYWYRRVMGKEIKFLLHFVKESKQDESGMPNNRFLAERTGGTYSTLKVQPAELEDSGVYFCASSRGRPPGELFFGEGSRLTVL.

This clonotype was recorded a few times. Compared with germline, one end of the junction differs, possibly owing to a read error. V is TRBV19 and J is TRBJ1-5, with D perhaps matching TRBD1 (5 bases). CDR1 and CDR2 (germline): LNHDA, SQIVND (reference sequence). The CDR3 runs to 14 residues. The CDR3 is CASSDRDGRQPQNF. The CDR3, as DNA: TGTGCCAGTAGTGATCGGGACGGCCGGCAGCCCCAGAATTTT. Filled out from reference TRBV19 and TRBJ1-5, the complete variable domain reads DGGITQSPKYLFRKEGQNVTLSCEQNLNHDAMYWYRQDPGQGLRLIYYSQIVNDFQKGDIAEGYSVSREKKESFPLTVTSAQKNPTAFYLCASSDRDGRQPQNFGDGTRLSIL.

This clonotype has a count of ten or more. The rearrangement links TRBV7-2 to TRBJ2-5; 9 bases map to TRBD2. Losses at the gene ends were 1 base for V and 4 bases for J; bases not matched to a gene: 7. This CDR3 region has 16 residues. CDR1 SGHTA and CDR2 FQGNSA come from the germline V gene. In DNA, the CDR3 is TGTGCCAGCAGCTTAGGGGGACTAGCATCGGCAGAGACCCAGTACTTC. It specifies CASSLGGLASAETQYF.

This clonotype came up many times. CDR3 sequence (DNA): TGTGCCAGCAGCTTACAGGGACGGAACAATGAGCAGTTCTTC. This encodes CASSLQGRNNEQFF. The chain links TRBV7-2 to TRBJ2-1; D tentatively fits TRBD1 or TRBD2 (5 bases each). The V gene's germline CDR1 is SGHTA and CDR2 FQGNSA. Trimming cost V 2 bases and J 5 bases, with 10 bases left between them. The CDR3 extends over 14 amino acids.

This clonotype was found many times. V usage is TRBV5-1 and J usage is TRBJ2-3; 10 bases are shared with TRBD2. V dropped 5 bases and J dropped 6; count of bases not matched to a gene: 6. The CDR3 spans 14 residues. Germline V lookup: CDR1 SGHRS, CDR2 YFSETQ. CDR3 loop: CASRAGTSVDTQYF. CDR3 nucleotides: TGCGCCAGCAGGGCGGGGACTAGCGTTGATACGCAGTATTTT.

This clonotype occurred many times. The chain uses TRBV28 and TRBJ2-7; D tentatively reads TRBD1 or TRBD2 (5 bases each). CDR1 is MDHEN and CDR2 is SYDVKM in the germline V gene. This CDR3 comprises 12 residues. Trimming pared 4 bases from V and 3 bases from J, leaving 7 bases between. CDR3 loop: CASSWGRYEQYF. The CDR3 DNA follows: TGTGCCAGCAGTTGGGGACGCTACGAGCAGTACTTC.